This T cell receptor beta chain was obtained from a study of blood T cell repertoires in COVID-19 (dated by TCRdb to the early 2020s). For context, the study as a whole: Samples covering the acute and convalescent phases of COVID-19 were provided by collaborators in the United States, Italy and Spain. The material from the prospective study consisted of cDNA or gDNA derived from T cells, B-cell-depleted T cells, or PBMCs. Deeply sampled blood TCRbeta repertoires from subjects exposed to, actively infected with, or recovered from COVID-19 were included in the dataset. A freely available public database, intended as a resource for researchers studying the immune response to SARS-CoV-2, is where the repertoires were released. The samples were drawn from two sources: the first 160 participants of the ongoing ImmuneRACE study, and fewer than 1,500 subjects contributed by 6 global collaborators. The sample metadata nearly always contained a de-identified subject ID, COVID-19 status, age in years and sex. Where HLA class I and class II types were available, the types were taken from metadata supplied by the sample provider, not from assay-based typing. The paper as a whole reports these results and caveats: The amount of clinical and demographic metadata varied by source and participant and was provided uncurated.

The collaborating institutions used their own protocols to collect whole blood in K2EDTA tubes. For TCRbeta analysis, collaborators shipped samples as frozen whole blood, isolated PBMCs, or DNA extracted from either of those sample types. Reading from cysteine to phenylalanine, the CDR3 counts 17 amino acids. Only the CDR3 part of the read is kept: 51 bases, read in frame from the first base. Trimming takes 5 bases from V and 0 bases from J, and the germline ends sit 17 bases apart. Looking up the germline V gene yields CDR1 MDHEN and CDR2 SYDVKM. TCRbeta CDR3 regions were amplified from genomic DNA using the immunoSEQ Assay, a bias-controlled multiplex PCR. On the authors' methods: The number of nucleated cells in each sample was estimated by amplification of reference gene primers within the assay. To quantify the absolute abundance of each unique TCRbeta CDR3 rearrangement, sequence reads were collapsed and filtered. For each sample, productive Simpson clonality was calculated by taking the square root of Simpson's diversity index across productive rearrangements. TCRdb took this table from immuneACCESS and kept in-frame rearrangements with V and J called. Such tables lack part of the clones; where checked against another copy, unresolved V genes explain under half of the gap, and the rest is unexplained. The V and J calls and clone size are taken from that table; D and trimming were inferred from the DNA. The table for this sample lists about 68,000 clones; around 86% of them were counted only once. The ten top clones hold about 8.1% of the sample.

As for this clone: It lacks a known antigen. Base qualities were left out, and no much larger clone turns up one base away.

This sequence was found in a man between 25 and 39 years old with acute or convalescent COVID-19. Sequenced material: peripheral blood. The rearrangement joined TRBV28 to TRBJ1-5; D gene: possibly TRBD1, on 6 matching bases. This receptor has the CDR3 CASSQGHVGYSNQPQHF. The DNA sequence reads TGTGCCAGCAGTCAGGGACACGTCGGGTATAGCAATCAGCCCCAGCATTTT.